This TCR beta chain was profiled in a study of CD8 T cell repertoires and HIV-1 epitope variants. CDR1 is MNHEY, CDR2 SMNVEV, per germline (reference sequence). The CDR3 length is 14 residues. Trimming cost V 6 bases and J 3 bases, with 12 bases left between them. Comment on this clone: What it binds is not known.

Data came from immunoSEQ multiplex PCR; TCRdb stores just in-frame clones and leaves some out. The sample has some 5,600 clones, 60% to 80% seen once. The source material was cultured CD8+ T cells derived from PBMCs. This receptor was obtained from a male donor with HIV. V usage is TRBV27 and J usage is TRBJ1-5; tentatively, D is TRBD1 (5 bases). This CDR3 is CASSPGLYNQPQHF. CDR3 coding DNA: TGTGCCAGCAGCCCGGGACTTTACAATCAGCCCCAGCATTTT.